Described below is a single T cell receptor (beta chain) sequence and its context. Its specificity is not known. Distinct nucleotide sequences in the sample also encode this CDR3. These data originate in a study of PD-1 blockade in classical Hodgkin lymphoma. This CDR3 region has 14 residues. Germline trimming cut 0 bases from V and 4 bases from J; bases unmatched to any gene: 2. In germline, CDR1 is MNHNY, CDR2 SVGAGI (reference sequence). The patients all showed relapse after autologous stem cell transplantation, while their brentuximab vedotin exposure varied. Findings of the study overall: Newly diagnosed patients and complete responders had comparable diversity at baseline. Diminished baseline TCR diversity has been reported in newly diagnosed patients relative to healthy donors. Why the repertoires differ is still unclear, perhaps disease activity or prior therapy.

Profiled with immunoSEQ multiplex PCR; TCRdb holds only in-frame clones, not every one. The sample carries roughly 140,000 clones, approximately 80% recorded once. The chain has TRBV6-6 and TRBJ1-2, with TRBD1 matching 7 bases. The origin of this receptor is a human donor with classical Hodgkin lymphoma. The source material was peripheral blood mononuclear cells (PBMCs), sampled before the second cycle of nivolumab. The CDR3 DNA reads TGTGCCAGCAGTTACTCGACAGGGACCTATGGCTACACCTTC. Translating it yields CASSYSTGTYGYTF.